Below are 22 T cell receptor beta chains sequenced from a single sample in a study of T cell changes during pregnancy in multiple sclerosis. The assay was immunoSEQ multiplex PCR, and TCRdb's table has in-frame clones only and misses some. Of about 51,000 clones listed, approximately 92% were seen once; the top ten hold less than 0.85%. Sequenced here: CD4+ T cells from peripheral blood mononuclear cells, sampled in the third trimester of pregnancy. Receptor source: a female donor with multiple sclerosis, enrolled in a pregnancy study.

The CDR3 DNA reads TGTGCCAGCAGCTTATCGACTAGCGGGGCCAGCTCCTACGAGCAGTACTTC. This translates into CASSLSTSGASSYEQYF. The chain joins TRBV11-2 to TRBJ2-7; 11 bases agree with TRBD2. Germline assignment: CDR1 SGHAT and CDR2 FQNNGV. V gave up 2 bases and J gave up 0 bases; unmatched junction bases: 6. The CDR3 runs 17 residues.

Only a few counts were recorded for this clone. V usage is TRBV5-4 and J usage is TRBJ2-1, with TRBD2 identical over 7 bases. CDR1 and CDR2 from the germline V gene are SGHNT and YYREEE (reference sequence). CDR3 size: 16 residues. Trimming took 4 bases from V and 0 from J; bases not matched to a gene: 7. The CDR3 sequence: CASSGPGRSSYNEQFF. CDR3 nucleotide sequence: TGTGCCAGCAGCGGGCCCGGGAGGAGCTCCTACAATGAGCAGTTCTTC.

The chain is built from TRBV7-9 and TRBJ2-1; D is uncertain. V lost 5 bases, J lost 8 bases, and 7 bases lay in between. The CDR3 runs 11 residues. Germline V gene lookup returns CDR1 SEHNR and CDR2 FQNEAQ (reference sequence). The DNA of the CDR3 is TGTGCCAGCAGCCTAGGCGATGAGCAGTTCTTC. This sequence encodes CASSLGDEQFF.

The chain carries TRBV27 and TRBJ2-1; 7 bases map to TRBD1. Trimming took 6 bases from V and 12 from J; bases not matched to a gene: 23. The CDR3 spans 17 residues. Germline CDR1 is MNHEY and CDR2 is SMNVEV (reference sequence). CDR3 nucleotides: TGTGCCAGCAGCCATGGGACAGAAATAGTATATCATCGTGGGCAGTTCTTC. As protein: CASSHGTEIVYHRGQFF.

The chain uses TRBV5-1 and TRBJ2-6, with D perhaps matching TRBD2 (6 bases). Per germline, CDR1 SGHRS and CDR2 YFSETQ. The CDR3 runs to 15 residues. V was trimmed by 9 bases and J by 1 base, leaving 14 bases between them. Here the CDR3 reads CATRVGGSGANVLTF. The CDR3 nucleotides are TGCGCCACCCGCGTCGGGGGATCTGGGGCCAACGTCCTGACTTTC.

The rearrangement uses TRBV5-4 and TRBJ1-1; D unclear. Germline V gives CDR1 SGHNT, CDR2 YYREEE (reference sequence). Trimming shortened V by 4 bases and J by 9 bases, and 19 bases separated the two germline ends. The length of the CDR3 is 14 residues. CDR3 DNA sequence: TGTGCCAGCAGCACTCCGCAGGTGGCCCCACAAGCTTTCTTT. Its protein product is CASSTPQVAPQAFF.

The rearrangement uses TRBV2 and TRBJ1-1; maybe TRBD1 (5 bases). This CDR3 comprises 14 residues. The V end was cut by 2 bases, the J end by 4 bases, with 11 bases between. CDR1 is SNHLY and CDR2 is FYNNEI in the germline V gene. CDR3 coding DNA: TGTGCCAGCAGTGAATTCGGGGGGGGCACTGAAGCTTTCTTT. It translates to CASSEFGGGTEAFF. Variable domain in full (rest from reference TRBV2 and TRBJ1-1): EPEVTQTPSHQVTQMGQEVILRCVPISNHLYFYWYRQILGQKVEFLVSFYNNEISEKSEIFDDQFSVERPDGSNFTLKIRSTKLEDSAMYFCASSEFGGGTEAFFGQGTRLTVV.

This clone was seen a handful of times. V and J are TRBV4-3 and TRBJ1-4; D gene unclear. This CDR3 is built from 15 residues. Germline V CDR1 and CDR2: LGHNA, YSLEER. V was clipped by 1 base and J by 10 bases, with 16 bases between them. Here the CDR3 DNA reads TGCGCCAGCAGCCAAGTTGGAGGTTTAGCGTCAAAACTGTTTTTT. Residues: CASSQVGGLASKLFF.

V usage is TRBV5-1 and J usage is TRBJ2-7; 7 positions match TRBD1. The CDR3 has 14 residues. CDR1 is SGHRS, CDR2 YFSETQ, per germline. V lost 4 bases to trimming and J lost 6 bases; unmatched junction nucleotides: 10. CDR3 amino acids: CASSPGQVDREQYF. CDR3 bases: TGCGCCAGCAGCCCCGGACAGGTCGATCGCGAGCAGTACTTC.

DNA of the CDR3: TGCGCCAGCATGAAGGTGCTAGCGGACACCGGGGAGCTGTTTTTT. Translated, it gives CASMKVLADTGELFF. V gene TRBV5-1 combines with J gene TRBJ2-2; 7 nucleotides line up with TRBD2. The CDR3 runs to 15 residues. In germline, CDR1 is SGHRS, CDR2 YFSETQ. V dropped 6 bases and J dropped 3; count of bases not matched to a gene: 8.

This clone was picked up one time. The V and J genes are TRBV7-2 and TRBJ2-6; possibly TRBD2 for D (6 bases). CDR3 length: 16 amino acids. The V end lost 3 bases, the J end lost 3 bases, and 12 bases lay between the germline ends. The germline V gene has CDR1 SGHTA and CDR2 FQGNSA. The CDR3, as DNA: TGTGCCAGCAGCTTTCGTGGAGGGATTGGGGCCAACGTCCTGACTTTC. Amino acid sequence: CASSFRGGIGANVLTF.

The chain employs TRBV28 and TRBJ1-2; the D is unclear. Trimming stripped 2 bases from V and 2 bases from J, with 9 bases between. The CDR3 is made up of 14 amino acids. Germline V gene data show CDR1 as MDHEN and CDR2 as SYDVKM. CDR3 loop: CASSLGGNNYGYTF. The CDR3 bases are TGTGCCAGCAGTTTAGGCGGAAACAACTATGGCTACACCTTC.

The chain joins TRBV28 to TRBJ1-1; D call uncertain. V was shortened by 2 bases and J by 2 bases, with 9 bases between the two germline ends. This CDR3 contains 14 residues. Germline V gives CDR1 MDHEN, CDR2 SYDVKM. The CDR3 DNA is TGTGCCAGCAGTTTAGTAGGACTTAACACTGAAGCTTTCTTT. Amino acids: CASSLVGLNTEAFF.

The chain joins TRBV7-8 to TRBJ2-1, with a weak D call TRBD2 (6 bases). Trimming removed 0 bases at V and 5 bases at J, with 14 bases between. Germline V gene lookup returns CDR1 SGHVS and CDR2 FQNEAQ. This CDR3 has 16 amino acids. The CDR3 DNA follows: TGTGCCAGCAGCTTAGCGACTAGGATTGCGCACAATGAGCAGTTCTTC. This encodes CASSLATRIAHNEQFF.

The chain combines TRBV19 with TRBJ2-1, with D perhaps TRBD1 (6 bases). This CDR3 is built from 15 residues. Germline V CDR1 and CDR2: LNHDA, SQIVND (reference sequence). V was cut by 1 base and J by 4 bases, with 11 bases left in between. The CDR3 is CASSIGAGEYNEQFF. CDR3 bases: TGTGCCAGTAGTATAGGGGCAGGGGAGTACAATGAGCAGTTCTTC.

The chain recombines TRBV25-1 with TRBJ1-2; D is undetermined. Trimming stripped 3 bases from V and 3 bases from J, with 8 bases between. From germline, CDR1 is MGHDK and CDR2 SYGVNS. This CDR3 has 13 residues. The DNA for the CDR3 is TGTGCCAGCAGTGATCCCCCGGACTATGGCTACACCTTC. The encoded protein is CASSDPPDYGYTF.

The chain carries TRBV6-5 and TRBJ1-5, with D possibly TRBD1 on 5 matching bases. V was clipped by 6 bases and J by 5 bases, with 8 bases between them. CDR1 and CDR2 (germline): MNHEY, SVGAGI. The length of the CDR3 is 12 residues. The CDR3 protein is CASRGPDQPQHF. The CDR3 region has the DNA TGTGCCAGCAGGGGGCCGGATCAGCCCCAGCATTTT.

The chain uses TRBV6-6 and TRBJ1-2, with D uncertain. Trimming left V 2 bases short and J 2 bases short, with 3 bases between. Germline CDR1 is MNHNY and CDR2 is SVGAGI (reference sequence). This CDR3 spans 12 amino acids. For the CDR3, the DNA is TGTGCCAGCAGTTACCCAAACTATGGCTACACCTTC. This encodes CASSYPNYGYTF.

The rearrangement links TRBV19 to TRBJ1-2, with D perhaps matching TRBD1 (5 bases). The CDR3 is made up of 13 amino acids. CDR1 is LNHDA and CDR2 is SQIVND in the germline V gene (reference sequence). The V gene lost 8 bases and the J gene lost 7 bases, with 17 bases spanning the gap. The CDR3 sequence is CASSGLLGAGYTF. As DNA, the CDR3 is TGTGCCAGTTCGGGACTTCTGGGTGCTGGCTACACCTTC.

The rearrangement links TRBV28 to TRBJ1-1; a weak D match, TRBD1 (5 bases). Deletions cut 0 bases from V and 1 base from J, with 6 bases between. The germline V gene has CDR1 MDHEN and CDR2 SYDVKM. The CDR3 has 14 residues. CDR3 loop: CASSLWQGNTEAFF. Here the CDR3 DNA reads TGTGCCAGCAGTTTATGGCAGGGGAACACTGAAGCTTTCTTT.

This clone was seen once. The chain combines TRBV10-2 with TRBJ2-5; TRBD2 aligns across 11 bases. J lost 7 bases, V lost 4 bases, and 8 bases had no gene match. CDR1 is WSHSY and CDR2 is SAAADI in the germline V gene. The CDR3 totals 15 residues. The CDR3 sequence is CASSGTSGLGGTQYF. The CDR3, as DNA: TGCGCCAGCAGTGGGACTAGCGGGCTCGGGGGGACCCAGTACTTC.

The gene calls are TRBV28 and TRBJ2-7; possible D gene TRBD2, 5 bases. Germline values: CDR1 MDHEN, CDR2 SYDVKM. The CDR3 consists of 15 residues. The V and J ends lost 7 bases and 4 bases respectively, with 20 bases between them. The CDR3 DNA follows: TGTGCCAGCACTTCTACCAGCCGGGGAGTTTACGAGCAGTACTTC. Translated: CASTSTSRGVYEQYF.